This T cell receptor (beta chain) was identified during a study of identical twins. Donors uniformly comprised healthy Caucasians. Study-level results: Weaker excess twin sharing was seen among beta out-of-frame sequences.

Turning to this clonotype: What it recognizes is unknown.

TCRdb re-called the 5' RACE reads through MiXCR, storing one row per CDR3 protein. The sample includes a few hundred thousand distinct CDR3 sequences, around a tenth of them seen just once. V was clipped by 0 bases and J by 10 bases, with 7 bases between them. The CDR3 is made up of 12 amino acids. CDR1 and CDR2 (germline): MNHEY, SVGEGT. The data also belong to a second study, concerning yellow fever vaccine responses in identical twins.

The receptor comes from a woman younger than 35 in good health. The sequenced sample consisted of PBMCs. The chain carries TRBV6-2 or TRBV6-3 and TRBJ2-1; tentative D call: TRBD2 (5 bases). Written as DNA, the CDR3 is TGTGCCAGCAGTTACTCGCCTAGCGAGCAGTTCTTC. It yields the protein CASSYSPSEQFF.